These T cell receptor beta chains were read from a single sample in a study of shared clonotypes between healthy human individuals. The data were produced by immunoSEQ multiplex PCR, yet TCRdb's version contains in-frame clones alone and is incomplete. This table holds hundreds of thousands of clones, approximately 95% found once. The sequencing input was naive CD4+ T cells sorted from blood. These receptors originate from a woman younger than 45 in good health. The conserved cysteine and the conserved F or W are not part of the CDR3 here. Fields, in order: V gene, CDR3 protein.

V gene: TRBV14; CDR3 protein: ASFSSGSSYEQY
V gene: TRBV19; CDR3 protein: ASTKRGPGELF
V gene: TRBV2; CDR3 protein: ASSVIRVRYEQY
V gene: TRBV6-4; CDR3 protein: ASRGQGDGYT
V gene: TRBV5-4; CDR3 protein: ASSLGSRGYEQY
V gene: TRBV27; CDR3 protein: ATNSRGGNTEAF
V gene: TRBV15; CDR3 protein: ATSAGGNYNEQF
V gene: TRBV11-2; CDR3 protein: ASSPFLRGQVNTGELF
V gene: TRBV28; CDR3 protein: ASSLSGLMQY
V gene: TRBV12-2; CDR3 protein: ASRPQWCSYEQY
V gene: TRBV27; CDR3 protein: ASSTGQGQPQH
V gene: TRBV6-5; CDR3 protein: ASRGTEIMNGYT
V gene: TRBV7-6; CDR3 protein: ASSLGMLGDNEQF
V gene: TRBV18; CDR3 protein: ASSPDATGIDGGELF
V gene: TRBV11-3; CDR3 protein: ASSLAGREQY
V gene: TRBV6-1; CDR3 protein: ASSSSGSRETQY
V gene: TRBV18; CDR3 protein: ASSLGQDIHIQY
V gene: TRBV2; CDR3 protein: ASSEVIAGGGETQY
V gene: TRBV7-6; CDR3 protein: ASSLAVPGGEGTDTQY
V gene: TRBV4-1; CDR3 protein: ASSQQATGLISDEQF
V gene: TRBV2; CDR3 protein: ASSELGFYEQY
V gene: TRBV6-1; CDR3 protein: ASRETGPSEAF
V gene: TRBV28; CDR3 protein: ASSLSGTGVYNEQF
V gene: TRBV5-1; CDR3 protein: ASSFGERGGSDSTDTQY
V gene: TRBV15; CDR3 protein: ATSRVGRAAEAF
V gene: TRBV5-4; CDR3 protein: ASSIGTEGTQF
V gene: TRBV11-2; CDR3 protein: ASSSGTPYQPQH
V gene: TRBV11-2; CDR3 protein: ASSLDRDGYEQY
V gene: TRBV5-1; CDR3 protein: ASSLGAGTHGPTGELF
V gene: TRBV7-9; CDR3 protein: ASSSRGTGKSYEQY
V gene: TRBV28; CDR3 protein: ASSLKGYEQY
V gene: TRBV19; CDR3 protein: ASQDRGVGQETQY
V gene: TRBV4-2; CDR3 protein: ASSSGRAVGTYIQGYT